This T cell receptor beta chain was recovered during a study of follicular helper T cells after annual influenza vaccination. Study as a whole: Days 0, 7 and 28 post-vaccination were the blood draw times.

The CDR3 extends over 15 amino acids. Trimming removed 4 bases from V and 1 base from J; junction bases left unmatched: 3. From germline, CDR1 is LNHDA and CDR2 SQIVND (reference sequence). Regarding the study as a whole: Recurrent ICOS+CD38+ cTfh clonotypes included tetramer and AIM influenza-specific ones.

Sequencing of TCRB used Survey level resolution. Assay: immunoSEQ multiplex PCR; the TCRdb copy retains only in-frame clones and omits some. Of 9,500 to 11,000 clones in the sample, about 82% were seen once. Turning to this clone: The antigen is undetermined.

Blood volume per time point ranged from roughly 40 to 100 mL. The chain employs TRBV19 and TRBJ2-2; 7 bases are shared with TRBD1. The clonotype was recovered from an adult who received the influenza vaccine. The sample was CXCR5- memory CD4+ T cells sorted from blood, taken 6 weeks after influenza vaccination. In DNA, the CDR3 is TGTGCCAGTAGTACTCGGACAGGGAACACCGGGGAGCTGTTTTTT. Translated, it gives CASSTRTGNTGELFF.